This TCR beta chain was found in a study of blood T cells in healthy people across ages. Germline CDR1 is SQVTM and CDR2 is ANQGSEA. The CDR3 runs to 10 residues. The second PCR ran about 6 to 11 cycles with a sample-barcoded 5' primer and J-beta primers. TCRdb recomputed calls from the 5' RACE reads with MiXCR, one row per CDR3 protein. This table has about 1.5 million distinct CDR3 sequences, about 42% appearing once. The chain joins TRBV29-1 to TRBJ2-7, with D unclear. The J call is in doubt because the DNA end fits TRBJ2-5 better. The receptor was isolated from a woman between 18 and 30 years old in good health. Input material: blood. CDR3 bases: TGCAGCGGGTTTTCAGGGACCCAGTACTTC. This encodes CSGFSGTQYF.